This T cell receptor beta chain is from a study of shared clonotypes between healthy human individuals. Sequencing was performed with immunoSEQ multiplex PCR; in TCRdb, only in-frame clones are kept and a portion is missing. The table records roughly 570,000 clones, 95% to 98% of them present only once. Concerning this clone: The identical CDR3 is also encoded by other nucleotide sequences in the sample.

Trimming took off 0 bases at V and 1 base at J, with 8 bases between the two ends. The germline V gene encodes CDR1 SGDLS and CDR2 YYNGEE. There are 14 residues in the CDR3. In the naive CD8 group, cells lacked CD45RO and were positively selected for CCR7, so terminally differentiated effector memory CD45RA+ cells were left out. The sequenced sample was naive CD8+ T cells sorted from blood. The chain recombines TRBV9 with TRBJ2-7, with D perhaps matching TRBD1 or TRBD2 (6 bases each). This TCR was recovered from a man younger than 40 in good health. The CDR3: CASSVGRGSYEQYF. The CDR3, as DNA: TGTGCCAGCAGCGTAGGGAGGGGGTCCTACGAGCAGTACTTC.